What follows is one TCR beta chain and its context. As to time point: persistent/refractory GD, antithyroid drugs over 5 years with positive TRAb. PBMCs were the source of the RNA used for TCR sequencing. Staff drew about 8.9 milliliters of peripheral blood into EDTA tubes. This CDR3 is built from 13 residues. V was clipped by 6 bases and J by 6 bases, with 14 bases between them. This record comes from a study of regulatory T cells in long-lasting Graves disease. TCR beta libraries were built with iRepertoire HTBI primers and Arm-PCR of CDR3 regions. TCRdb fed the multiplex PCR reads into MiXCR, producing one record per CDR3 protein. The sample comprises around 340,000 distinct CDR3 sequences, roughly a fifth of which are singletons, and over 25% rests with the top ten.

The V gene is TRBV12-3 or TRBV12-4, the J gene TRBJ1-2; TRBD1 is a possible D gene (5 bases). This sample comprised peripheral blood mononuclear cells (PBMCs), obtained when the disease was refractory, from a patient treated with antithyroid drugs. The sequence came from a female donor with Graves disease. CDR3 amino acids: CASRPSGVNGYTF. CDR3 bases: TGTGCCAGCAGGCCCTCGGGGGTAAATGGCTACACCTTC.